A selection of T cell receptor beta chains follows, all from one sample in a study of tumor and adjacent non-tumor tissue in lung cancer. MiXCR, run by TCRdb on the multiplex PCR reads, gives a single entry per CDR3 protein. The sample records roughly 75,000 distinct CDR3 sequences, about four fifths being singletons. The sample consisted of distant non-tumor lung tissue. These receptors were taken from a man between 60 and 75 years old with non-small cell lung cancer. The CDR3 runs from the conserved cysteine through the conserved F or W. D genes are given only for firm matches. Clone sizes are given selectively: once, few, many, or a class where the clone is expanded.

TRBJ2-1 NA TRBV20-1 NA 15 TGCAGTACTAGAGGGCTAGTCACCTCCTACAATGAGCAGTTCTTC CSTRGLVTSYNEQFF
TRBJ2-5 NA TRBV11-3 TRBD2 17 TGTGCCAGCAACTTAGGGTCAAACGGGGGGTCCCAAGAGACCCAGTACTTC CASNLGSNGGSQETQYF
TRBJ2-3 NA TRBV24-1 TRBD2 14 TGTGCCACCAGTGAGTCTGCGGGAGCAGATACGCAGTATTTT CATSESAGADTQYF
TRBJ1-1 NA TRBV6-1 TRBD1 14 TGTGCCAGCAATGAAGACAGGGGTGACACTGACGCTTTCTTT CASNEDRGDTDAFF
TRBJ2-3 few TRBV11-2 TRBD1 15 TGTGCCAGCAGCTTTGGGACAGGACGCACAGATACGCAGTATTTT CASSFGTGRTDTQYF
TRBJ2-3 many TRBV6-1 TRBD2 15 TGTGCCCTCTCGGCGGTAGCGGGGGGATCAGATACGCAGTATTTT CALSAVAGGSDTQYF
TRBJ2-7 NA TRBV7-9 NA 14 TGTGCCAGCAGCACCCCAGGCCACCCCTACGAGCAGTACTTC CASSTPGHPYEQYF
TRBJ2-7 NA TRBV10-2 TRBD1 15 TGCGCCAGCAATGACAGGGGTGGAAGCAACTACGAGCAGTACTTC CASNDRGGSNYEQYF
TRBJ1-6 NA TRBV6-5 NA 14 TGTGCCGGCAATTACTCCCCGGGAGAGAAGGTCCTCCACTTT CAGNYSPGEKVLHF
TRBJ2-5 NA TRBV11-2 NA 14 TGTACTAGCAGCTCCGGACCGGTTCTGGAGACCCAATACTTC CTSSSGPVLETQYF
TRBJ1-2 NA TRBV5-4 NA 15 TGTGCCAGCACCCCTGGAGTACATGGGGCGAATGGCTACACCTTC CASTPGVHGANGYTF
TRBJ2-4 NA TRBV29-1 NA 15 TGCATCGTTCTTCGACGGACCTTAGCCAAAAACATTCAGTACTTC CIVLRRTLAKNIQYF
TRBJ2-3 NA TRBV11-3 NA 14 TGTGCCAGCAGCCACGGAGCAAGCACAGATACGCAGTATTTT CASSHGASTDTQYF
TRBJ2-5 NA TRBV11-2 TRBD2 15 TGTGCCAGCAGCTCTACGGGGGGGCCAAAGGAGACCCAGTACTTC CASSSTGGPKETQYF
TRBJ1-5 once TRBV20-1 NA 15 TGCAGTGCTAGAGATAGTACAGAAGGCAGTCAGTCCCAGCATTTT CSARDSTEGSQSQHF
TRBJ1-5 once TRBV4-2 NA 14 TGTGCCAGCAGCCAAGAGAGTAGAAATCAGCCCCAGCATTTT CASSQESRNQPQHF
TRBJ2-1 once TRBV20-1 TRBD2 13 TGTAGTGCCATTAGCGGGAGGGGACGTGAGCAGCCCTTC CSAISGRGREQPF
TRBJ2-1 NA TRBV11-3 NA 17 TGTGTCAGCAGCTTAGATCGTCTAGCGAGAGTAGGTAATGAGCAGTTCTTC CVSSLDRLARVGNEQFF
TRBJ2-7 NA TRBV20-1 NA 12 TGCTGTGCTAGTGGGGTCACCTACGAGCAGTACTTT CCASGVTYEQYF
TRBJ2-3 NA TRBV5-1 NA 15 TGCGCCAGCAGTCCCCAACCCTCGGCTTCCGATACGCAGTATTTT CASSPQPSASDTQYF
TRBJ1-5 NA TRBV6-5 NA 15 TGTGCCAGCAGTTACCTAGACGGAAGCAATCGGCCCCAGCATTTT CASSYLDGSNRPQHF
TRBJ2-6 few TRBV6-5 NA 17 TGTGCCAGCAGCCTAACAGGAGCAAGCTCTGGGGCCAACGTCCTGACTTTC CASSLTGASSGANVLTF
TRBJ2-3 NA TRBV5-4 TRBD2 14 TGTGCCAGCGAAAGCGGGGGATACACAGATACGCTGTATTTT CASESGGYTDTLYF
TRBJ2-7 NA TRBV6-2/TRBV6-3 NA 14 TGTGCCAGCAGTTACTCTAACGTGAGGGACGAGCAGTACTTC CASSYSNVRDEQYF
TRBJ2-2 NA TRBV20-1 NA 17 TGCAGTGCTAGAGTTTCGGGTGGGGGGAGCAACACCGGGGAGTTGGTTTTT CSARVSGGGSNTGELVF
TRBJ2-7 NA TRBV20-1 NA 12 TGCAGTGGTATTGCGGTCACCTACGTGCAGTACTTC CSGIAVTYVQYF
TRBJ2-7 NA TRBV11-1 NA 15 TGTGCCAGCAGCAGGAATAGAGGGACGGCAGACGAACAGTACTTC CASSRNRGTADEQYF
TRBJ1-4 NA TRBV5-1 NA 14 TGCGCCAGCAGCTTGCAACAGGCTAATGAAAATCTGTTTTTT CASSLQQANENLFF
TRBJ2-7 NA TRBV7-9 NA 13 TGTGCCAGCAGCCCAGGGACGGGCATTGAGCAGTACTTC CASSPGTGIEQYF
TRBJ2-5 NA TRBV29-1 NA 12 TGCAGCGGGGGTAGAACCGGGGAGACCCAGTACTTC CSGGRTGETQYF
TRBJ2-5 NA TRBV12-3/TRBV12-4 TRBD1 14 TGTGCCAGCGTCCAAGGGGGCGGTAGTGAGACCCAGTACTTC CASVQGGGSETQYF
TRBJ2-6 NA TRBV11-2 TRBD1 19 TGTGCCAGTAGCTTAGTTCCAAAGGACAGGCTCTCTGGGACCAACGTCCTGACTTTC CASSLVPKDRLSGTNVLTF
TRBJ2-1 many TRBV6-2/TRBV6-3 NA 13 TGTGCCAGCAAGGCCGGGGTGGGAGTGTGGCAGTTCTTC CASKAGVGVWQFF
TRBJ1-1 once TRBV6-1 NA 14 TGTGCCAACAGTAACCGGGGCGCGGACACTAAAGCTTTCTTT CANSNRGADTKAFF
TRBJ2-4 NA TRBV5-1 NA 16 TGCGCCGGCAGCTTTAGCGAGGGGGTGCCCAAAAACATTCAGTACTTC CAGSFSEGVPKNIQYF
TRBJ2-3 NA TRBV11-3 TRBD2 18 TGTATCAGCAGCTCCCTCCGTAGGGAGCGGGGGGGCACAGATACGCAGTATTTT CISSSLRRERGGTDTQYF
TRBJ2-6 NA TRBV11-2 TRBD1 19 TGTGCCAGCAGCTTAGTATCAAAGGACAGGCCCTCTGGGGCCAACATCCTGACCTTC CASSLVSKDRPSGANILTF
TRBJ1-2 NA TRBV4-1 NA 12 TGCGCCAGCATGGGCGGACTCTATGGGTACACCTTC CASMGGLYGYTF
TRBJ1-2 once TRBV7-9 NA 14 TGTGCCAGCAGCTTATCGATGGGGGAAAGTGGCTACACCTTT CASSLSMGESGYTF
TRBJ2-1 NA TRBV20-1 TRBD2 19 TGCAGTGCTATCCATCCCGGACTAGCGGGGGGGAGCTCCTACAAAGATCAGTTCTTC CSAIHPGLAGGSSYKDQFF
TRBJ1-1 NA TRBV11-2 NA 14 TGTGCCAACAGATGGGCAGGGCCGAACACTGAAGCTTTCTTT CANRWAGPNTEAFF
TRBJ1-2 NA TRBV4-1 NA 15 TGCGCCTGCAGCCAAGGCCGGGAACTTAACTATGGCTACACCTTC CACSQGRELNYGYTF
TRBJ2-7 few TRBV25-1 NA 13 TGTGCCAGCAGTGGGCGATTTGCCTACGAGCAGTACTTC CASSGRFAYEQYF
TRBJ1-2 few TRBV21-1 NA 13 TGTGCCAGCAAAGCACAGCCACGGGGTGGCTACACCTTC CASKAQPRGGYTF
TRBJ2-2 NA TRBV29-1 NA 13 TGCAGGGTCGAACGGGGGAACACCGGGGAGCTGTTTTTT CRVERGNTGELFF
TRBJ2-7 many TRBV4-1 NA 15 TGCGCCAGCAGCAGCGGAGGGGACCTCTCCTACGAGCAGTACTTC CASSSGGDLSYEQYF
TRBJ1-1 NA TRBV11-3 NA 14 TGTGCCAGCAACTCATACAGGATGAACACTGAAGCTTTCTTT CASNSYRMNTEAFF
TRBJ2-6 NA TRBV11-2 TRBD1 19 TGTGCTGGCAGCTTAGTTCCAAAGGACAGGCCCTCTGGGGCCTACGTCCTGACTTTC CAGSLVPKDRPSGAYVLTF
TRBJ2-5 many TRBV6-1 TRBD2 13 TGTGCCAGCTTGGGACTAGGGGCGGAGACCCAGTACTTC CASLGLGAETQYF
TRBJ2-1 once TRBV27 NA 16 TGTGCCAGCAGTGAATCTAGCCAGTACCCTTACAATGAACAGTTCTTC CASSESSQYPYNEQFF
TRBJ2-2 NA TRBV6-1 NA 11 TGTGCCAGCAGGGGGTCCGGTGAGCTGATTTTT CASRGSGELIF
TRBJ1-4 NA TRBV20-1 NA 15 TGCAGTGCTAGAGATCCCCAGGTGTCGAGTGAAAAAGTGTTTTTT CSARDPQVSSEKVFF
TRBJ2-1 NA TRBV11-2 NA 13 TGTGCCAACAGCTTAGAGCGCTACAATGAGCAGTCCTTC CANSLERYNEQSF
TRBJ2-1 NA TRBV11-1 TRBD1 15 TGTGCCAGCAGCCGGACAGGGGCGGCCTCCTGTGAGCAGTTCTTC CASSRTGAASCEQFF
TRBJ2-2 NA TRBV20-1 NA 17 TGCAGTACTAGAGCTTCGGGTGGGGGGAGCAACACCGGGGAGCTGCTCTTT CSTRASGGGSNTGELLF
TRBJ2-3 NA TRBV11-3 NA 12 TGTGCCAGCACGGGGTGGGCAGATACGCAGTATTTT CASTGWADTQYF
TRBJ2-1 once TRBV20-1 NA 15 TGTAGTGCTAGACCTTCGGCGGGGAACCTTAGTGAGCAGTTCTTC CSARPSAGNLSEQFF
TRBJ2-5 NA TRBV29-1 NA 11 TGCAGCGTTGGACAGAGAGAGACCCAGTACTTC CSVGQRETQYF
TRBJ2-5 NA TRBV11-2 NA 13 TGTACCAGGAGCTCTACAGGACAAGAGACCCAGTACTTC CTRSSTGQETQYF